The clone carrying this TCR beta chain was seen just once. This sample is part of a study of molecular identifiers for immune sequencing clone quantification. TCRdb re-analysed the PCR reads in MiXCR, keeping a single row per CDR3 protein. The data contain approximately 500,000 distinct CDR3 sequences, roughly 25% of them singletons. The receptor comes from a human donor in good health. Some libraries in this study had Jurkat cell RNA spiked in. Sample: naive CD8+ T cells from blood, with Jurkat cell RNA spiked in. Stated subset: FACS-sorted CD8+CD4-CCR7+CD45RA+ naive T cells.

CDR3: CSAPGQERTDTQYF. Written as DNA, the CDR3 is TGCAGTGCCCCCGGACAGGAGCGCACAGATACGCAGTATTTT. The chain carries TRBV20-1 and TRBJ2-3; TRBD1 agrees at 7 bases. The CDR3 covers 14 residues. CDR1 DFQATT and CDR2 SNEGSKA come from the germline V gene (reference sequence). Trimming at V came to 6 bases and at J to 1 base, leaving 7 bases not matched to a gene.